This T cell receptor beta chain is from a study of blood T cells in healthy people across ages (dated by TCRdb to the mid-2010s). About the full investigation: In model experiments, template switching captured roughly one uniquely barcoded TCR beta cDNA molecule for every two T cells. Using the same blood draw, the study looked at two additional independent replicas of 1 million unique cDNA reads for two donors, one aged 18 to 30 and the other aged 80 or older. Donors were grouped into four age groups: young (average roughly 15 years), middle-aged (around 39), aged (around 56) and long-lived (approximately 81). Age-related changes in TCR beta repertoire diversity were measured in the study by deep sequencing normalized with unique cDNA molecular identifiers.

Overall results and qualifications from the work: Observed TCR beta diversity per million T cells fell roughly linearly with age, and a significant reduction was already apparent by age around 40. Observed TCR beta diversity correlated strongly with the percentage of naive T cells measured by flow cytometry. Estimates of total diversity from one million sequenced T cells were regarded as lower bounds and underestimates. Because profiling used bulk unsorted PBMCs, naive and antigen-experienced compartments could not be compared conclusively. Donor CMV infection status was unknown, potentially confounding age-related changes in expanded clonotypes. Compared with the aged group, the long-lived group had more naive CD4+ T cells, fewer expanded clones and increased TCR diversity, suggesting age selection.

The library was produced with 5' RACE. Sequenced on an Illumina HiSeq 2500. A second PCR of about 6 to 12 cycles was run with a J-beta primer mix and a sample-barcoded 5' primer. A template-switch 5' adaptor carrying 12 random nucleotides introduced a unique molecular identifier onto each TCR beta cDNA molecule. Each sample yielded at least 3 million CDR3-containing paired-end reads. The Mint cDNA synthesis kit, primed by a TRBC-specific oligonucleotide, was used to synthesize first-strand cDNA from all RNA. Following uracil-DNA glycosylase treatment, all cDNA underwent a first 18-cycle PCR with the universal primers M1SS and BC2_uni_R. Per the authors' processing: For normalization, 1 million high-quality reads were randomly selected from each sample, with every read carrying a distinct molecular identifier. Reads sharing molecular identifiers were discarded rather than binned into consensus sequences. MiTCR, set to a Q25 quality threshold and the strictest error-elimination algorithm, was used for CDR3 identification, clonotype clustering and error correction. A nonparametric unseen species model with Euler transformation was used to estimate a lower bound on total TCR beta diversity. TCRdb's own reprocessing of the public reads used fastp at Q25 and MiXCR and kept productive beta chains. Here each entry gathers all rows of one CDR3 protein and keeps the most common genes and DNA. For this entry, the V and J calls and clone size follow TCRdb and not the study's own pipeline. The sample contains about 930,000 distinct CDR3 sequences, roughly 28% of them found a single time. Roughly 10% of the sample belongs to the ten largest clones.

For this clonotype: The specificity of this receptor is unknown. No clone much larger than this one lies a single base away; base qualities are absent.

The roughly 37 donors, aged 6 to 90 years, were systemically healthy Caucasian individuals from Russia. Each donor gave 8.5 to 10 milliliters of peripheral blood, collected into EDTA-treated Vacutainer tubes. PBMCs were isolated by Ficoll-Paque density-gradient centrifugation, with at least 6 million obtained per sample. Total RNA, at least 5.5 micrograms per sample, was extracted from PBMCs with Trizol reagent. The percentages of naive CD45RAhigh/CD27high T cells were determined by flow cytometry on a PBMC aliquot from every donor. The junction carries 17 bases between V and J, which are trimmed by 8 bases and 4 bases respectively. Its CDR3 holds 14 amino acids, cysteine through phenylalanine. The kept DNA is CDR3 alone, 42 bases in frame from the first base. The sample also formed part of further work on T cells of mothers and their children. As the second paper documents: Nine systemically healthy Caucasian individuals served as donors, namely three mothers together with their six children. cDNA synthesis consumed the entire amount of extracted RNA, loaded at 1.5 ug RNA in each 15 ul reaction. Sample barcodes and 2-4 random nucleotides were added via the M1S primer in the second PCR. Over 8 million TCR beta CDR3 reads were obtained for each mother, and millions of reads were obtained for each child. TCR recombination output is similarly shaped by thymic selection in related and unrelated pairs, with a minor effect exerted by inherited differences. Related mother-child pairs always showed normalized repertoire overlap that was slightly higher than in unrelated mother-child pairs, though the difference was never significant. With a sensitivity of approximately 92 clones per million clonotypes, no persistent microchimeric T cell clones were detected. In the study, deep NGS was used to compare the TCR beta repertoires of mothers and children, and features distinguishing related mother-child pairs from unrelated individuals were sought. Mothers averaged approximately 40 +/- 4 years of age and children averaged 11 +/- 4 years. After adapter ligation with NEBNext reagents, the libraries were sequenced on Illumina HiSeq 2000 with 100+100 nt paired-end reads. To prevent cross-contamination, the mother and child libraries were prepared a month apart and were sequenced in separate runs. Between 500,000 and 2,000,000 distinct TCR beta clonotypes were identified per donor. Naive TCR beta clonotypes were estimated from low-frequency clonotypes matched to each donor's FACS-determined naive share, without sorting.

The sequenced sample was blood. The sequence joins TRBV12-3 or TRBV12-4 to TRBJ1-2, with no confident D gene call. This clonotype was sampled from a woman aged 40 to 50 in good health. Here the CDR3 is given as CASRPIRALYGYTF. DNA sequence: TGTGCCAGCCGCCCGATTAGGGCTCTCTATGGCTACACCTTC.